The 9 T cell receptor beta chains below were found in one sample sequenced in a study of T-cell memory formation after mild COVID-19 (dated by TCRdb to about 2021). Libraries were built with 5' RACE. Sequenced on an Illumina NovaSeq 6000. TCRdb reprocessing: public reads trimmed at Q25 with fastp, clones called with MiXCR, in-frame beta chains kept. Each record represents a unique CDR3 protein, reported with the most common genes and DNA among its rows. Present in this sample are some 7,400 distinct CDR3 sequences, approximately 32% of which were seen just once. In total, the top ten clones hold 55% of the sample. The material sequenced was PBMCs or a T cell subset sorted from them (not recorded which). The source is an adult woman who had mild COVID-19 (a few samples of this study predate the infection). The sample titles of this study are shuffled in the database, so cell type and time point are left out; the donor was told from shared clones.

The chain has TRBV12-5 and TRBJ1-2; tentative D call: TRBD1 (5 bases). Trimming cost V 3 bases and J 4 bases, with 12 bases left between them. There are 14 residues in the CDR3. Germline V gene lookup returns CDR1 LGHNT and CDR2 FRNRAP. The DNA for the CDR3 is TGTGCTAGTGGTTTAGGCGGGACCTTCTATGGCTACACCTTC. This gives the protein CASGLGGTFYGYTF.

V is TRBV9 and J is TRBJ1-2; D gene uncertain. V was pared by 3 bases and J by 4 bases, with 13 bases between. This CDR3 is built from 14 residues. CDR1 and CDR2 from the germline V gene are SGDLS and YYNGEE. The CDR3 bases are TGTGCCAGCAGCGGCCGGCCCAGTTCCTATGGCTACACCTTC. Amino acids: CASSGRPSSYGYTF. Based on the CDR3 plus reference TRBV9 and TRBJ1-2, the full variable domain is DSGVTQTPKHLITATGQRVTLRCSPRSGDLSVYWYQQSLDQGLQFLIQYYNGEERAKGNILERFSAQQFPDLHSELNLSSLELGDSALYFCASSGRPSSYGYTFGSGTRLTVV.

In its sample, this clonotype was seen many times. The chain recombines TRBV18 with TRBJ1-1; 12 nucleotides match TRBD1. Germline lookup yields CDR1 KGHSH and CDR2 LQKENI. The CDR3 sequence is 15 residues long. V dropped 3 bases and J dropped 4; count of bases not matched to a gene: 3. Written as DNA, the CDR3 is TGTGCCAGCTCACCCCCGGGACAGGGGGCCACTGAAGCTTTCTTT. As protein: CASSPPGQGATEAFF.

This clonotype is medium-sized by share. V gene TRBV7-2 combines with J gene TRBJ2-1; weak D call: TRBD1 (5 bases). Trimming shortened V by 7 bases and J by 8 bases, and 18 bases separated the two germline ends. The CDR3 is 14 residues long. CDR1 is SGHTA, CDR2 FQGNSA, per germline. CDR3 coding DNA: TGTGCCAGCACGCCCTGGGGCATAGGGGATGAGCAGTTCTTC. Amino acid sequence: CASTPWGIGDEQFF.

The table lists this clonotype with many counts. The rearrangement uses TRBV4-2 and TRBJ2-7; 8 bases agree with TRBD2. Germline V gene data show CDR1 as LGHNA and CDR2 as YNFKEQ. The CDR3 runs 16 residues. The V and J ends lost 0 bases and 1 base, in that order; junction bases with no gene match: 5. For the CDR3, the DNA is TGTGCCAGCAGCCAAGACCGCGCGGGAGGATCCTACGAGCAGTACTTC. This codes for CASSQDRAGGSYEQYF.

This clonotype was counted many times. The V call is TRBV15, the J call TRBJ1-1, with no clear D. CDR3 length equals 12 residues. Germline values: CDR1 LNHNV, CDR2 YYDKDF (reference sequence). V was clipped by 2 bases and J by 8 bases, with 9 bases between them. The CDR3 DNA is TGTGCCACCAGCAGAAACTCTTTCGAAGCTTTCTTT. Translation: CATSRNSFEAFF.

The gene calls are TRBV7-2 and TRBJ2-3; tentatively, D is TRBD1 or TRBD2 (5 bases each). Deletions cut 5 bases from V and 1 base from J, with 13 bases between. The CDR3 has 15 residues. Germline lookup yields CDR1 SGHTA and CDR2 FQGNSA. The CDR3 nucleotides are TGTGCCAGCAGCGCCGGGGCCGCTCGCACAGATACGCAGTATTTT. Its protein is CASSAGAARTDTQYF.

This chain connects TRBV29-1 to TRBJ1-2, with D possibly TRBD1 on 5 matching bases. This CDR3 is 14 amino acids long. Germline-derived CDR1 and CDR2 are SQVTM and ANQGSEA. V lost 6 bases and J lost 4, with 18 bases in between. CDR3 sequence (DNA): TGCAGCGTCGCAACCGACAGTTCCCTCTATGGCTACACCTTC. Its translation is CSVATDSSLYGYTF.

The chain has TRBV20-1 and TRBJ2-1; 8 bases fit TRBD2. Germline loops: CDR1 DFQATT, CDR2 SNEGSKA (reference sequence). This CDR3 has 16 residues. Trimming removed 0 bases from V and 7 bases from J; junction bases left unmatched: 11. The CDR3 protein is CSARDLQAGVENEQFF. CDR3 nucleotide sequence: TGCAGTGCTAGAGATCTCCAAGCGGGAGTGGAAAATGAGCAGTTCTTC.